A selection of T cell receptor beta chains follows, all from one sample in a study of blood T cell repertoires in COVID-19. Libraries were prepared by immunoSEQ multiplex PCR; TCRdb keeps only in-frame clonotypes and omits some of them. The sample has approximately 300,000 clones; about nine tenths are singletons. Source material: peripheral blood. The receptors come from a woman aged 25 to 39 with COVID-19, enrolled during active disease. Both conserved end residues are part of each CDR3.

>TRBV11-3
CASSLGGGWNGYTF
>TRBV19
CASARDRGYSPLHF
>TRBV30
CAWSLSRDRASPLHF
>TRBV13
CASSSPRTGREKLFF
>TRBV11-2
CASCSGYNEQFF
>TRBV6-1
CASSEGPGNYGYTF
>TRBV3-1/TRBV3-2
CASSQDLLPRGYQPQHF
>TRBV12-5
CASGWTGGNQHF
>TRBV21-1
CASSNSNSTDSNQPQHF
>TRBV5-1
CASSGGQQETQYF
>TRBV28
CASSLSPGQGFGYTF
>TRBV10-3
CAISDLGGVAYEQYF
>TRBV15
CATSGLKGQQNSFGYTF
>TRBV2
CASSEESQGATEAFF
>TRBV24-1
CATSGTSSGYGYTF
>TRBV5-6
CASSLGSSNQPQHF
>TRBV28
CASLSQGRGFGETQYF
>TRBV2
CASRRQGALVTEAFF
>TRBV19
CASTTTGTSSGNTIYF
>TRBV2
CASSEGREGEKLFF
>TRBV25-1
CASSESGMNTEAFF
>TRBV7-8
CASSPSPEKLFF
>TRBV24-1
CATRQGPGGEQFF
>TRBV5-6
CASSLFLNTEAFF
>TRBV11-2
CASSRLAGASTDTQYF
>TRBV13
CASSSATDTQYF
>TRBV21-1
CASSKEWTASSYEQYF
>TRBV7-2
CASSYYNNEQFF
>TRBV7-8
CASSLMGVGGKLFF
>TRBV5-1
CASSPPDRAYEQYF
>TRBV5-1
CASSLRPGGSYGYTF
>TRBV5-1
CASSNPAGGSTNEKLFF
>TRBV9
CASSVVAENSPLHF
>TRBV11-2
CASSLDRGREAFF
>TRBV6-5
CASNNPGGDHYGYTF
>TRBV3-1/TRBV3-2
CASSQATDTQYF
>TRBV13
CASSPDRDSGNTIYF
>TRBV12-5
CASGTRGIFEAFF
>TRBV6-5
CASRRTSRSINEQFF
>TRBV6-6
CASRTTGRYTF
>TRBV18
CASSPWGQPNQPQHF
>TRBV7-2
CASSLTSGGSSQQFF
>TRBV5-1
CASSLEAAGNGYTF
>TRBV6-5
CASSTQGEGTGELFF
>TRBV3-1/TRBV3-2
CASRQSGGVTDTQYF
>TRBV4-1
CASSQELYRGSSTNEKLFF
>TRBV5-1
CASSSSGGETQYF
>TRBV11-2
CASTGMDRGPYEQYF
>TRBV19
CASSIWDRVGQPQHF
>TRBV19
CASSILVPWTGGGNEQFF
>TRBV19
CASTVGTGRGNTEAFF
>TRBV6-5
CASTLGGGIPGELFF
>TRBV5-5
CASSLAGGQGYEQYF
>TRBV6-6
CASKTRQGATDTQYF
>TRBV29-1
CSVHRQGAHNEQFF
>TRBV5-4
CASSLGTATTDTQYF
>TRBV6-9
CASSVSGGLYYEQYF
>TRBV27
CASRIAGGFSYNEQFF
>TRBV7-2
CASSTSLASGGTTGELFF
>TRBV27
CASSHYGWGGSNEKLFF